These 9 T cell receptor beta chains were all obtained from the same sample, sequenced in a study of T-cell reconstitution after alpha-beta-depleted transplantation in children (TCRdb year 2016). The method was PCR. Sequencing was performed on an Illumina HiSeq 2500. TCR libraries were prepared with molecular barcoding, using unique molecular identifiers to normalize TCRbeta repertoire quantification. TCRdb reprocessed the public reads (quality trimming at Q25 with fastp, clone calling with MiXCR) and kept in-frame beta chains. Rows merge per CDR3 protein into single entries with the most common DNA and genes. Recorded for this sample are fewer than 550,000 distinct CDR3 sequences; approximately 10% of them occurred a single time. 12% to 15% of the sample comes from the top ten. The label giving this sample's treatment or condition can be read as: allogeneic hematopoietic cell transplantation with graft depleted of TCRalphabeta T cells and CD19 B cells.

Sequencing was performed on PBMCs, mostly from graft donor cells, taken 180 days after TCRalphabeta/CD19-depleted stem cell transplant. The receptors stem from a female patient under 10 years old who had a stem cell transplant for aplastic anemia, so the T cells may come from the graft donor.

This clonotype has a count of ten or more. This CDR3 reads CASSQGLALSVDTQYF. CDR3 in DNA: TGCGCCAGCAGCCAAGGACTAGCGTTGAGCGTAGATACGCAGTATTTT. The V call is TRBV4-1, the J call TRBJ2-3; 8 nucleotides line up with TRBD2. Germline V gives CDR1 MGHRA, CDR2 YSYEKL. CDR3 size: 16 residues. The trim removed 1 base at V and 5 bases at J, leaving 8 bases unmatched.

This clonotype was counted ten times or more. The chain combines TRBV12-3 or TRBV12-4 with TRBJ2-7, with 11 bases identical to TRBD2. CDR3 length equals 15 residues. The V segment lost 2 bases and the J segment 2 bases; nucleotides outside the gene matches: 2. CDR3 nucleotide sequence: TGTGCCAGCAGTTTAAAGACTAGCGGGGCCTACGAGCAGTACTTC. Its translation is CASSLKTSGAYEQYF.

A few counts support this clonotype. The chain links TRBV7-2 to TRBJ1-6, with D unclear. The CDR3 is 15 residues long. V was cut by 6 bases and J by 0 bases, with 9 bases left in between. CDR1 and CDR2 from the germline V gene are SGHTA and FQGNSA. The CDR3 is CASRVASSYNSPLHF. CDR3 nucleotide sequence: TGTGCCAGCAGAGTCGCCAGCTCCTATAATTCACCCCTCCACTTT.

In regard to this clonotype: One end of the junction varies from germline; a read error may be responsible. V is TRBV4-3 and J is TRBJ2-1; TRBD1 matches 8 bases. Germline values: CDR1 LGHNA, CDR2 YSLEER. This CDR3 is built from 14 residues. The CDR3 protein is CASSQDSVQGAQDF. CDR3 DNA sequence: TGCGCCAGCAGCCAAGATAGCGTGCAGGGGGCGCAGGACTTC.

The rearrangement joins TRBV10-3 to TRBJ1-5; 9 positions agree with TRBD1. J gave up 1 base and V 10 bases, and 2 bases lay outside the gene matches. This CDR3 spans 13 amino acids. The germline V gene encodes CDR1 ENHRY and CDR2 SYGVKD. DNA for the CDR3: TGTGCCACCGGACAGGGGAGCAATCAGCCCCAGCATTTT. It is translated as CATGQGSNQPQHF.

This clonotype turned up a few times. The CDR3 DNA is TGTGCCAGCAGCGTACAGGGGGCGGGGGAGCAGTACTTC. It yields the protein CASSVQGAGEQYF. The V gene is TRBV7-6, the J gene TRBJ2-7, with 9 positions matching TRBD1. This CDR3 spans 13 amino acids. V was clipped by 5 bases and J by 7 bases; unmatched bases: 6. Germline V gives CDR1 SGHVS, CDR2 FNYEAQ.

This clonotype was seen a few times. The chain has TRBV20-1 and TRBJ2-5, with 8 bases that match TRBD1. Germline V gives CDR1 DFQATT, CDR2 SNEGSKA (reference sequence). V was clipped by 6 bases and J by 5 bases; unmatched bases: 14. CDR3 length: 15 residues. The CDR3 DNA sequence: TGCAGTGCCTACAGGGGGAAGGGGTCAAGGGAGACCCAGTACTTC. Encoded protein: CSAYRGKGSRETQYF.

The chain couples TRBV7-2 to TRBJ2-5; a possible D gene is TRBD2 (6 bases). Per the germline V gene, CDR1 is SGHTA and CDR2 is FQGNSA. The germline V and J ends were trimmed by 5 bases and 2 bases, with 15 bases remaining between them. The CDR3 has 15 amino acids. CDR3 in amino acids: CASSPGGVLQETQYF. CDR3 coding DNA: TGTGCCAGCAGCCCCGGGGGAGTGTTGCAAGAGACCCAGTACTTC.

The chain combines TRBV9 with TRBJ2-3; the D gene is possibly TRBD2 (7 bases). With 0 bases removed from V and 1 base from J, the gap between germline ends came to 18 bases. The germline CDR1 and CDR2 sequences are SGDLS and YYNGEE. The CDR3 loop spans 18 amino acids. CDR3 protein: CASSVGGGGARRTDTQYF. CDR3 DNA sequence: TGTGCCAGCAGCGTAGGGGGAGGGGGGGCCCGGCGCACAGATACGCAGTATTTT.